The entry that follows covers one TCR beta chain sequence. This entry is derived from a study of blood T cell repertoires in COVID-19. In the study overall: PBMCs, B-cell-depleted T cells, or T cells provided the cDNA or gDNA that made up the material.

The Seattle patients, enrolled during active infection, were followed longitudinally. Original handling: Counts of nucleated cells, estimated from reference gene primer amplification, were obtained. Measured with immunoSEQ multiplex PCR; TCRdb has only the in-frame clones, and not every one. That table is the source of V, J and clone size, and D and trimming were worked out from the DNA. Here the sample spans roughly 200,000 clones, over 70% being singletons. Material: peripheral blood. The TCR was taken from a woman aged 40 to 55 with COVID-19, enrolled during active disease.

The CDR3: CASRPPGGRSYEQYF. The CDR3 bases are TGTGCCAGTCGGCCCCCGGGAGGGCGGTCCTACGAGCAGTACTTC. The chain recombines TRBV19 with TRBJ2-7, with 8 bases that match TRBD2. CDR1 and CDR2 from the germline V gene are LNHDA and SQIVND (reference sequence). Germline trimming cut 8 bases from V and 1 base from J; bases unmatched to any gene: 10. The CDR3 has 15 residues.